This T cell receptor beta chain was obtained from a study of cytomegalovirus exposure and HLA in healthy donors (dated by TCRdb to 2016 to 2017). Study-level background: An earlier analysis of roughly 630 of the donors reported 250 to 350 Gb of sequence data and more than 90 million unique TCR beta sequences from roughly 180 million T cells. In the later analysis, no new phenotypic data were used to find candidate immune exposures; instead, reliance was placed on TCR beta sequences and their occurrence across donors. Because of strong linkage in the cohort, roughly five DR-DQ haplotypes were treated as single units for association and clustering. Using immunosequencing, the study profiled T cell repertoires from 640 or so subjects and related those repertoires to cytomegalovirus serostatus. Across about 380 genotyped donors of the cohort, an average of about 250,000 unique TCR beta nucleotide sequences per donor were sequenced, and approximately 17% of those sequences were non-productive. Of the roughly 400 genotyped donors, 65% to 90% were placed in the genetic ancestry cluster associated with self-reported Caucasian donors. Besides the first cohort of 666 subjects, a separate validation cohort made up of around 120 different subjects was used. In a later analysis, previously published TCR beta repertoires from several hundred donors were re-analyzed and high-resolution HLA genotyping was added so that TCR occurrence patterns could be studied. Genome-wide SNP genotypes for about 55% of the 666 donors were used in a later genetic analysis, which treated that subset as a discovery cohort. An early release covering roughly 580 HLA-typed donors comprised approximately 290 gigabases of sequencing data and 85 million to 100 million unique TCR sequences. Class I and class II HLA loci were covered by the typing at four-digit resolution. The number of donors typed differed by locus, with roughly 620-640 for A, B, C, DRB1 and DQB1, 522 for DQA1, about 610 for DPA1, and about 450 for DPB1. Every repertoire in the discovery cohort had been generated on one and the same sequencing platform. Donor age, sex, ethnicity and CMV serostatus were collected together with the repertoire data. High-throughput TCR immunosequencing, statistical association of individual TCRs with disease status, and machine learning were combined to predict cytomegalovirus infection status. The aim of the study was to test whether cataloging public T cell receptors could identify signatures of past pathogen exposure. An earlier analysis of 587 of the donors applied high-throughput TCR beta sequencing to assess whether each TCR beta V gene segment acted as functional or pseudogenic.

A note on this clone: Its antigen remains unidentified.

General findings and caveats noted by the study authors: In a later analysis, the rate of TCR association differed among HLA loci, with DRB1 alleles having the most associated TCRs and HLA-C alleles having the fewest. The authors suggested that the approach could potentially be generalized to other disease states and immunological phenotypes. A further reported finding was that TCR beta sequences accurately predicted the HLA-A and HLA-B alleles for most subjects in the first cohort. Across donors, most TCR sequences were observed very rarely, whereas some public TCRs were present in many individuals. When HLA alleles, especially DR and DQ, strongly co-occurred, TCR associations were difficult to assign to individual alleles. For the cohort, immune exposure information was limited to CMV serostatus. The 87-base-pair reads could not distinguish some IMGT-functional V segments, including TRBV6-2 and TRBV6-3, so those segments were excluded. Because counts were too low, about 15 rarely observed V segments, including chromosome 9 orphons, were left out of the earlier analysis of some 600 of the donors. Because HLA typing was unavailable for some donors at each locus, only the typed subset was used in association tests. In a later analysis, around 15,000 TCR beta sequences were associated with specific HLA alleles at a false discovery rate of 0.05. The sequencing pipeline was judged likely to have produced a cluster of highly shared sequence variants as a technical artifact. In a later analysis, HLA-associated TCR beta chains showed more clonal expansion and lower generation probabilities than non-associated chains that were equally common. A later genetic analysis associated a missense DCLRE1C variant with V-gene and J-gene trimming of TCR beta chains, and an independent cohort replicated the association. In a later genetic analysis, fewer N-insertions in productive TCRs were reported among donors in an Asian-associated ancestry cluster than the 666-donor mean. Sequencing depth was assumed to be roughly uniform across donors in the presence/absence analyses, though that assumption may not hold. Linkage disequilibrium might explain the correlated functional status among segregating V segments, but an unknown experimental factor could not be excluded. Several of the top co-occurrence clusters appeared to be linked to parvovirus B19, influenza, CMV and Epstein-Barr virus, according to a later analysis. In this cohort, only TCR beta chains were sequenced, and detectable features were limited by the absence of alpha or paired-chain data. Cytomegalovirus status was reported to be diagnosed by the classifier with high specificity and sensitivity in both the original and validation cohorts. Broadly in line with IMGT annotations, most TCR beta V segments showed up in productive rearrangements about 87% or about 30% of the time in an earlier analysis of several hundred of the donors. Most CMV-associated TCR beta chains appeared to be HLA-restricted in a later analysis, and the HLA associations seemed to be driven largely by CMV exposure. A few of the identified cytomegalovirus-associated TCR beta chains were confirmed in vitro to be specific for cytomegalovirus antigens. In the study, some 160 TCR beta chains were listed as associated with cytomegalovirus.

The library came from the immunoSEQ multiplex PCR assay. For the multiplex PCR, a mixture combining 60 forward primers for TCR Vbeta segments and 13 reverse primers for TCR Jbeta segments was used. The CDR3 region of rearranged TCR beta genes was amplified from genomic DNA by a multiplex PCR assay. Amplified TCR beta libraries were sequenced as 87-base-pair reads on the Illumina HiSeq System. As for the original processing: A later analysis counted approximately 74 million unique TCR beta chains across the 550 to 700 repertoires, and some 11 million of these chains were shared by at least two donors. A nearest-neighbor algorithm error-corrected the raw reads and collapsed the reads into unique sequences, merging closely related sequences to remove PCR and sequencing errors. To assign V, D and J gene segments, CDR3 sequences were aligned to IMGT reference sequences. Each retained sequence needed at least a six-nucleotide match to both a V gene segment and a J gene segment. A rearrangement counted as productive if the CDR3 had no stop codons and remained in frame with V and J, and every other rearrangement counted as non-productive. Following IMGT convention, CDR3 was defined as the stretch from the second conserved V-encoded cysteine to the conserved J-encoded phenylalanine. The earlier analysis of some 540 of the donors excluded any sequence lacking an unambiguous match to a single V gene segment. An earlier analysis of fewer than 750 of the donors called V segments functional above 56.7% productive rearrangements and segregating when the between-donor standard deviation exceeded 5%. To diagnose cytomegalovirus status from the catalog of TCR beta chain sequences, a statistical classification framework was built. In a later analysis, V and J genes were assigned by comparing TCR nucleotide sequences against IMGT/GENE-DB human TR gene sequences. Using the TCRdist pipeline, a later analysis assigned CDR3 sequences along with most-parsimonious VDJ recombination scenarios. A later analysis defined each TCR beta chain by its CDR3 amino acid sequence plus V-gene family, and excluded reads lacking a unique V-gene family. To address suspected cross-contamination and a sequencing artifact, a later analysis removed several hundred highly shared, low-generation-probability nucleotide sequences. A later analysis calculated a clonal expansion index for each public chain from normalized within-repertoire ranks of inferred template counts. In a later analysis, generation probabilities were computed with a VDJ recombination model fitted to out-of-frame rearrangements, and the resulting probabilities were checked against IGoR. In a later analysis, hypergeometric tests were used to score TCR-TCR, TCR-HLA and TCR-CMV co-occurrence, with a repertoire-size bias correction applied to TCR pairs. A later analysis estimated false discovery rates by permuting HLA or CMV assignments 20 times. A later analysis grouped co-occurring TCRs with DBSCAN, adding TCRdist sequence similarity when clustering within HLA-allele-positive subsets. Repertoires with fewer than 30,000 or more than 120,000 public chains, plus five repertoires with anomalous nucleotide sharing, were excluded from co-occurrence clustering. Not all clones reach the TCRdb copy of this immuneACCESS table, which keeps in-frame sequences only. Checked studies attribute under half of the gap to unresolved V genes and leave the rest unexplained. The V and J calls and clone size come from that table; D and trimming were worked out from the DNA. The sample table records about 110,000 clones. Together, the top ten hold around 4% of the sample.

The germline V gene gives CDR1 as MRHNA and CDR2 as SNTAGT. V is pruned by 4 bases and J by 10 bases, leaving 10 bases of the junction without a gene match. Taken from cysteine to phenylalanine, the CDR3 has 15 residues. Of the read, only the CDR3 DNA is kept; its 45 bases are in frame from base 1. The cohort consisted of hundreds of healthy bone marrow donors. At the time of sampling, every cohort member was nominally healthy, though immune exposures that went unrecorded were likely present. The donor tested CMV seronegative, placing the donor among the 350 to 400 seronegative members of the cohort. A peripheral blood sample was provided by each donor, and peripheral blood mononuclear cells were used for TCR beta sequencing. The Qiagen DNeasy Blood Extraction Kit was used to extract genomic DNA from the blood cell samples.

Sequencing used PBMCs. This receptor was obtained from a man between 18 and 35 years old in good health and CMV-seronegative. This chain joins TRBV6-4 to TRBJ2-1; 10 central nucleotides agree with TRBD2. The CDR3 protein is CASSVGLAGAGEQFF. The bases are TGTGCCAGCAGTGTGGGGCTAGCGGGGGCAGGGGAGCAGTTCTTC.